Following are 29 T cell receptor beta chains from one sample sequenced in a study of HIV-infected patients and healthy controls. Approximately 510 ng RNA was reverse transcribed with alpha and beta constant-region primers. Separate chain-specific third strand synthesis with multiplexing indices produced the alpha and beta libraries. TCRdb recomputed calls from the 5' RACE reads with MiXCR, one row per CDR3 protein. The sample holds approximately 8,600 distinct CDR3 sequences, around 8.7% seen once. Roughly three months, about 14 weeks, into antiretroviral therapy, follow-up blood was collected. Whole blood was used without fractionation, so all unsorted peripheral T cells were included. Sample: blood, taken during antiretroviral therapy. These receptors came from an adult with HIV infection.

This clonotype is categorized as medium-sized (0.01 to 0.1%). This rearrangement joins TRBV10-3 to TRBJ1-3; 10 positions agree with TRBD1. V shed 2 bases, J shed 1 base, and the junction held 14 bases outside the gene matches. The CDR3 contains 20 residues. Germline V CDR1 and CDR2: ENHRY, SYGVKD. The DNA of the CDR3 is TGTGCCATCAGTGAGGCGACTCCGGGACAGGGGATTTTATCTGGAAACACCATATATTTT. Residues: CAISEATPGQGILSGNTIYF.

By share, this clonotype ranks as medium-sized (0.01 to 0.1%). V gene TRBV2 combines with J gene TRBJ1-2; tentative D call: TRBD1 (5 bases). Trimming removed 2 bases at V and 1 base at J, with 14 bases between. The CDR3 contains 16 residues. CDR1 is SNHLY, CDR2 FYNNEI, per germline. The DNA of the CDR3 is TGTGCCAGCAGTGAACTTGCTGGAGGGGTTAACTATGGCTACACCTTC. This encodes CASSELAGGVNYGYTF.

This clonotype was found many times. The chain links TRBV7-2 to TRBJ1-1; D possibly corresponds to TRBD1 (5 bases). The CDR3 is made up of 14 amino acids. Trimming stripped 0 bases from V and 4 bases from J, with 9 bases between. Germline V gives CDR1 SGHTA, CDR2 FQGNSA. The DNA for the CDR3 is TGTGCCAGCAGCTTAGCGTGGGGGAGCACTGAAGCTTTCTTT. Its translation: CASSLAWGSTEAFF.

This clonotype was observed many times. This chain uses TRBV5-6 with TRBJ2-5, with 9 bases fitting TRBD2. Losses at the gene ends were 2 bases for V and 5 bases for J; bases not matched to a gene: 10. Germline CDR1 SGHDT, CDR2 YYEEEE. This CDR3 contains 16 residues. The CDR3 DNA reads TGTGCCAGCAGCTTAGCGCCGGCGGGGGGGCGTGAGACCCAGTACTTC. Residues: CASSLAPAGGRETQYF.

This clonotype is medium-sized within its sample. The genes are TRBV10-3 and TRBJ2-7, with TRBD1 matching 7 bases. The CDR3 covers 13 residues. Unmatched junction bases numbered 6, after V lost 4 bases and J lost 6 bases. CDR1 and CDR2 from the germline V gene are ENHRY and SYGVKD. The CDR3 DNA is TGTGCCATCAGTGGGACAGGACCTGGCGAGCAGTACTTC. Translated, it gives CAISGTGPGEQYF.

The chain links TRBV19 to TRBJ1-2; weak D call: TRBD1 (5 bases). The CDR3 consists of 13 residues. V gave up 9 bases and J gave up 7 bases, with 18 bases separating them. CDR1 and CDR2 from the germline V gene are LNHDA and SQIVND (reference sequence). This CDR3 is CASEGGRVGGYTF. In DNA, the CDR3 is TGTGCCAGCGAAGGAGGCAGGGTCGGTGGCTACACCTTC.

This clonotype appeared many times. The chain has TRBV2 and TRBJ1-1; D remains ambiguous. CDR1 and CDR2 from the germline V gene are SNHLY and FYNNEI. The CDR3 has 13 residues. Trimming removed 3 bases from V and 1 base from J, with 6 bases in between. The CDR3: CASSEGENTEAFF. As DNA, the CDR3 is TGTGCCAGCAGTGAGGGAGAGAACACTGAAGCTTTCTTT.

This clonotype appeared many times. This chain uses TRBV9 with TRBJ2-1; TRBD2 agrees at 9 bases. The V gene end was trimmed by 4 bases and the J gene end by 6 bases; junction bases not matched to a gene: 17. The CDR3 has 18 residues. CDR1 and CDR2 (germline): SGDLS, YYNGEE. This chain's CDR3 is CASSPRVAGGRQANEQFF. As DNA, the CDR3 is TGTGCCAGCAGCCCTCGAGTCGCGGGGGGGCGCCAGGCCAATGAGCAGTTCTTC.

V and J are TRBV6-5 and TRBJ2-3, with TRBD2 matching 7 bases. V dropped 2 bases and J dropped 6; count of bases not matched to a gene: 5. Germline-derived CDR1 and CDR2 are MNHEY and SVGAGI. CDR3 size: 14 residues. This CDR3 is CASSYVWGGDTQYF. In nucleotides, the CDR3 is TGTGCCAGCAGTTACGTGTGGGGGGGGGATACGCAGTATTTT.

This clonotype has just a few counts. V is TRBV20-1 and J is TRBJ2-1; 10 bases agree with TRBD2. Per the germline V gene, CDR1 is DFQATT and CDR2 is SNEGSKA (reference sequence). The V segment lost 3 bases and the J segment 0 bases; nucleotides outside the gene matches: 26. The CDR3 loop spans 23 amino acids. For the CDR3, the DNA is TGCAGTGCTAGTCCCCGGGACCCAATTCGGGCTAGCGGGGGCCAGGGCTCCTACAATGAGCAGTTCTTC. Protein product: CSASPRDPIRASGGQGSYNEQFF.

This clonotype appeared many times. This chain joins TRBV7-3 and TRBJ2-1; no clear D. In germline, CDR1 is SGHTA, CDR2 FQGTGA. This CDR3 contains 12 residues. Trimming took off 2 bases at V and 9 bases at J, with 8 bases between the two ends. In DNA form, the CDR3 reads TGTGCCAGCAGCTTAGATTATGGTGAGCAGTTCTTC. As protein: CASSLDYGEQFF.

This clonotype qualifies as medium-sized. The J gene is TRBJ2-2, the V gene TRBV4-2; D is possibly TRBD2 (6 bases). The CDR3 length is 16 residues. The V end was cut by 3 bases, the J end by 7 bases, with 18 bases between. Germline assignment: CDR1 LGHNA and CDR2 YNFKEQ. The CDR3 coding sequence is TGTGCCAGCAGCCAGGGCGATGGGGGGTCCGACGGGGAGCTGTTTTTT. Translated: CASSQGDGGSDGELFF.

In its sample, this clonotype was seen many times. The chain uses TRBV7-2 and TRBJ1-1; possible D gene TRBD1, 6 bases. V was cut by 1 base and J by 7 bases, with 16 bases left in between. Germline V CDR1 and CDR2: SGHTA, FQGNSA. CDR3 length: 15 amino acids. The CDR3 bases are TGTGCCAGCAGCTTAGGGCGGGGGCCGGGCTATGAAGCTTTCTTT. This codes for CASSLGRGPGYEAFF.

This clonotype has a count of ten or more. The chain combines TRBV19 with TRBJ2-2, with D perhaps given as TRBD1 or TRBD2 (6 bases each). Germline CDR1 is LNHDA and CDR2 is SQIVND (reference sequence). Trimming removed 5 bases at V and 6 bases at J, with 16 bases between. There are 15 residues in the CDR3. The CDR3 nucleotides read TGTGCCAGTAGTCCCATGTTCGGGGGCGCCGGGGAGCTGTTTTTT. It translates to CASSPMFGGAGELFF.

This clonotype was detected many times. The rearrangement links TRBV6-5 to TRBJ1-3; D not resolved. V lost 5 bases to trimming and J lost 4 bases, with 15 bases between them. Germline V gives CDR1 MNHEY, CDR2 SVGAGI. The length of the CDR3 is 15 residues. Here the CDR3 DNA reads TGTGCCAGCAGTAGAAATGGGAGGTCCGGAAACACCATATATTTT. Amino acid sequence: CASSRNGRSGNTIYF.

This clonotype was counted a few times. This chain joins TRBV12-3 or TRBV12-4 and TRBJ2-3, with D hard to call. The CDR3 loop spans 12 amino acids. Trimming left V 1 base short and J 2 bases short, with 1 base between. The CDR3 bases are TGTGCCAGCAGTTTAGACACAGATACGCAGTATTTT. This encodes CASSLDTDTQYF.

The chain has TRBV5-4 and TRBJ2-4, with 10 bases matching TRBD1. In germline, CDR1 is SGHNT, CDR2 YYREEE (reference sequence). With 3 bases clipped from V and 8 bases from J, the junction kept 8 bases outside the gene matches. The CDR3 contains 15 residues. CDR3 residues: CASSSRQGADDIQYF. In DNA, the CDR3 is TGTGCCAGCAGCTCTAGACAGGGGGCGGATGACATTCAGTACTTC.

The V gene is TRBV20-1, the J gene TRBJ1-6; 10 bases line up with TRBD1. The germline CDR1 and CDR2 sequences are DFQATT and SNEGSKA (reference sequence). CDR3 size: 13 residues. V shed 6 bases and J 7 bases; nucleotides not matched to a gene: 3. The CDR3 protein is CSASDRGNSPLHF. The CDR3 DNA is TGCAGTGCGTCGGACAGGGGGAATTCACCCCTCCACTTT.

By sample fraction, this clonotype is medium-sized (0.01 to 0.1%). The rearrangement links TRBV10-3 to TRBJ2-1, with 12 bases matching TRBD2. The germline gives CDR1 ENHRY, CDR2 SYGVKD. V was pared by 4 bases and J by 0 bases, with 13 bases of the junction left unmatched. The CDR3 consists of 20 residues. The DNA for the CDR3 is TGTGCCATCAGTGGACCCACTAGCGGGGGGTCCGCTAGCTCCTACAATGAGCAGTTCTTC. It codes for CAISGPTSGGSASSYNEQFF.

In this sample, this clonotype is medium-sized. The CDR3 sequence is CASSYHRGRWLSYNSPLHF. The CDR3 nucleotides are TGTGCCAGCAGCTACCACAGGGGGCGATGGCTCTCCTATAATTCACCCCTCCACTTT. V and J are TRBV5-5 and TRBJ1-6; the match to TRBD1 covers 9 bases. Germline V lookup: CDR1 SGHKS, CDR2 YYEKEE (reference sequence). The ends lost 3 bases at V and 0 bases at J; junction bases unmatched: 10. The CDR3 runs 19 residues. Combining the CDR3 with reference TRBV5-5 and TRBJ1-6 gives the whole variable domain DAGVTQSPTHLIKTRGQQVTLRCSPISGHKSVSWYQQVLGQGPQFIFQYYEKEERGRGNFPDRFSARQFPNYSSELNVNALLLGDSALYLCASSYHRGRWLSYNSPLHFGNGTRLTVT.

This clonotype was counted only a few times. The genes are TRBV7-2 and TRBJ2-5; D is unresolved. Trimming cost V 1 base and J 3 bases, with 15 bases left between them. This CDR3 has 16 amino acids. Germline CDR1 is SGHTA and CDR2 is FQGNSA. The DNA of the CDR3 is TGTGCCAGCAGCTTAGTATCTGGGGTTTCTAAAGAGACCCAGTACTTC. Its translation is CASSLVSGVSKETQYF.

This clonotype was counted many times. The chain combines TRBV7-2 with TRBJ1-3; D is unclear. CDR1 is SGHTA, CDR2 FQGNSA, per germline. CDR3 length: 14 residues. V was pared by 1 base and J by 0 bases, with 4 bases between. The CDR3 sequence is CASSLVSSGNTIYF. The DNA for the CDR3 is TGTGCCAGCAGCTTAGTTTCCTCTGGAAACACCATATATTTT.

This clonotype was seen repeatedly, ten times or more. The V gene is TRBV29-1, the J gene TRBJ1-1; weak D call: TRBD1 (6 bases). This CDR3 contains 13 residues. Germline values: CDR1 SQVTM, CDR2 ANQGSEA. Trimming took off 6 bases at V and 5 bases at J, with 16 bases between the two ends. CDR3 sequence reads: CSVQMGRGTEAFF. The CDR3 DNA follows: TGCAGCGTCCAAATGGGCAGGGGAACTGAAGCTTTCTTT.

This clonotype was seen a handful of times. The chain is built from TRBV7-9 and TRBJ2-3, with D unclear. Trimming cost V 5 bases and J 0 bases, with 15 bases left between them. Germline assignment: CDR1 SEHNR and CDR2 FQNEAQ (reference sequence). The CDR3 runs to 16 residues. The chain's CDR3 is CASSPPSVGSTDTQYF. CDR3 nucleotide sequence: TGTGCCAGCAGCCCCCCTTCGGTCGGAAGCACAGATACGCAGTATTTT.

Many counts were recorded for this clonotype. V is TRBV30 and J is TRBJ2-7; D is uncertain. This CDR3 spans 11 amino acids. V dropped 4 bases and J dropped 0 bases, with 4 bases sitting between them. The V gene's germline CDR1 is GTSNPN and CDR2 SVGIG (reference sequence). The CDR3 DNA reads as TGTGCCTGGACAGACTCCTACGAGCAGTACTTC. This sequence encodes CAWTDSYEQYF.

This clonotype appeared many times. The genes are TRBV12-3 or TRBV12-4 and TRBJ2-3; perhaps TRBD1 as D (6 bases). This CDR3 is built from 17 residues. V lost 3 bases to trimming and J lost 1 base, with 17 bases between them. This CDR3 reads CASSLVSRGSRTDTQYF. CDR3 sequence (DNA): TGTGCCAGCAGTTTGGTATCCAGGGGATCCCGCACAGATACGCAGTATTTT.

Judged by abundance, this clonotype is medium-sized. The V call is TRBV6-1, the J call TRBJ2-7, with 7 nucleotides matching TRBD1. The ends lost 6 bases at V and 4 bases at J; junction bases unmatched: 6. CDR3 length: 13 amino acids. Germline V CDR1 and CDR2: MNHNS, SASEGT. The CDR3 reads CASRTGTAYEQYV. The CDR3 nucleotides read TGTGCCAGCAGAACCGGGACAGCTTACGAGCAGTACGTC.

This clonotype was found many times. The DNA of the CDR3 is TGTGCCAGCAGCTGGGGACAGACCGCAACTAATGAAAAACTGTTTTTT. This encodes CASSWGQTATNEKLFF. The chain recombines TRBV7-6 with TRBJ1-4; TRBD1 agrees at 7 bases. The CDR3 totals 16 residues. The junction had 5 bases not matched to a gene; V was cut back by 4 bases and J by 0 bases. Germline V gene data show CDR1 as SGHVS and CDR2 as FNYEAQ.

This clonotype has a count of ten or more. This rearrangement joins TRBV13 to TRBJ2-7; 8 bases agree with TRBD1. The J segment lost 3 bases and the V segment lost 5 bases, leaving 6 bases of the junction unmatched. CDR3 length: 14 amino acids. In germline, CDR1 is PRHDT, CDR2 FYEKMQ (reference sequence). DNA of the CDR3: TGTGCCAGCAGCCCCGGGACAGGTCTCTACGAGCAGTACGTC. Amino acids: CASSPGTGLYEQYV.